This T cell receptor (beta chain) was retrieved from a study of technical replicates of blood from a handful of donors. TCRdb's copy holds only in-frame clones and misses some; the assay was immunoSEQ multiplex PCR. Here the sample spans about 78,000 clones, 85% to 95% being singletons. CDR1 SGHRS and CDR2 YFSETQ come from the germline V gene. The junction had 12 bases not matched to a gene; V was cut back by 4 bases and J by 8 bases. The CDR3 totals 15 residues. The receptor comes from a human donor in good health. The sequenced material came from T cells isolated from PBMCs. This rearrangement joins TRBV5-1 to TRBJ1-2; 9 nucleotides agree with TRBD1. CDR3 sequence: CASSPRIQGAQGYTF. The CDR3 coding sequence is TGCGCCAGCAGCCCAAGAATACAGGGGGCGCAGGGCTACACCTTC. Together with reference TRBV5-1 and TRBJ1-2, the CDR3 gives the full variable domain: KAGVTQTPRYLIKTRGQQVTLSCSPISGHRSVSWYQQTPGQGLQFLFEYFSETQRNKGNFPGRFSGRQFSNSRSEMNVSTLELGDSALYLCASSPRIQGAQGYTFGSGTRLTVV.